This T cell receptor (beta chain) emerged from a study of blood T cell repertoires in COVID-19. About the research overall: Researchers got acute and convalescent COVID-19 samples from the United States, Italy and Spain. Sources were T cells, B-cell-depleted T cells, or PBMCs; the material itself was cDNA or gDNA.

The V gene's germline CDR1 is SGHRS and CDR2 YFSETQ. The CDR3 spans 14 residues. Trimming took 6 bases from V and 5 from J, leaving 17 bases between them. Under the authors' procedure: Nucleated cell counts were estimated from reference gene primer amplification. Sequenced by immunoSEQ multiplex PCR; TCRdb stores in-frame clones only, minus some. V and J calls and clone size follow that table, whereas D and trimming were derived from the DNA. Of 93,000 or so clones listed, roughly 89% are singletons. The chain combines TRBV5-1 with TRBJ2-5, with D possibly TRBD2 on 6 matching bases. The sequence derives from a woman of 80 years or more in a cohort sampled during active COVID-19. Sequencing was carried out using peripheral blood. The CDR3 coding sequence is TGCGCCAGCAAGGCGGGACTTTTTGGGGAGACCCAGTACTTC. It encodes CASKAGLFGETQYF. The full variable domain, its missing parts supplied by reference TRBV5-1 and TRBJ2-5, is KAGVTQTPRYLIKTRGQQVTLSCSPISGHRSVSWYQQTPGQGLQFLFEYFSETQRNKGNFPGRFSGRQFSNSRSEMNVSTLELGDSALYLCASKAGLFGETQYFGPGTRLLVL.